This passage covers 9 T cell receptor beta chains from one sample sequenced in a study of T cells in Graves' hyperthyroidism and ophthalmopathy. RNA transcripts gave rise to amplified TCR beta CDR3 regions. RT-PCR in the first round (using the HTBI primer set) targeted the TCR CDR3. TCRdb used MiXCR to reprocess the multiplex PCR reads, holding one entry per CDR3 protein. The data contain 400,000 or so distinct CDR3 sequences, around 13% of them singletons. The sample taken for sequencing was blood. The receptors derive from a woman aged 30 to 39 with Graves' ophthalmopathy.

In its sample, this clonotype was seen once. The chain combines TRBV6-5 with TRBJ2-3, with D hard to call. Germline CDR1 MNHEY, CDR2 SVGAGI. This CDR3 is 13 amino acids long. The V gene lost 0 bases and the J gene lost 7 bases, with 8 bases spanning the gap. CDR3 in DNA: TGTGCCAGCAGTTACTCGGGGTGGCATACGCAGTATTTT. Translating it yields CASSYSGWHTQYF.

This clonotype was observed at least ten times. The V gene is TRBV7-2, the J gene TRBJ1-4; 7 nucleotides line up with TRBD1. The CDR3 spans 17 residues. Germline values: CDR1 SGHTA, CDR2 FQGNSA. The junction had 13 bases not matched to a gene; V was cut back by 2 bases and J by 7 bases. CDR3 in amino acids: CASSLNRGIIGREKLFF. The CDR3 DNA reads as TGTGCCAGCAGCTTAAACAGGGGAATCATCGGACGTGAAAAACTGTTTTTT.

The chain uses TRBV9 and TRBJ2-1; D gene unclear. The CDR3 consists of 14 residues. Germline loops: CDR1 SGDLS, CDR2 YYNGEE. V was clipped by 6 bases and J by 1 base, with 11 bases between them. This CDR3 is CASNPGNSYNEQFF. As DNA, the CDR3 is TGTGCCAGCAACCCCGGCAATTCCTACAATGAGCAGTTCTTC.

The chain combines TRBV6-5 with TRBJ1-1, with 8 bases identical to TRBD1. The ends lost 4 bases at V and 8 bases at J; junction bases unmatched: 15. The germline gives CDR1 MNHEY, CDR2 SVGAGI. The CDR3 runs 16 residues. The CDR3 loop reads CASSLQGARRNIEAFF. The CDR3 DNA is TGTGCCAGCAGTTTGCAGGGGGCGCGGCGAAACATCGAAGCTTTCTTT.

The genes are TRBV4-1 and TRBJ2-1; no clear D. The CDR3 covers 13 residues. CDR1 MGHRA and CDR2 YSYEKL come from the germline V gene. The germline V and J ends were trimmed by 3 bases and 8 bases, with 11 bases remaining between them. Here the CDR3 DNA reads TGCGCCAGCAGCCACCCCTTATCACATGAGCAGTTCTTC. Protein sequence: CASSHPLSHEQFF.

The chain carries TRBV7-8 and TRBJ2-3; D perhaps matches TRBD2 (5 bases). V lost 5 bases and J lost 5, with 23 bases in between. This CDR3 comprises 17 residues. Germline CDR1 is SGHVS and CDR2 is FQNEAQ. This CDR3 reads CASSPGPGSPRVDTQYF. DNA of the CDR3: TGTGCCAGCAGCCCAGGACCGGGGTCTCCTAGGGTAGATACGCAGTATTTT.

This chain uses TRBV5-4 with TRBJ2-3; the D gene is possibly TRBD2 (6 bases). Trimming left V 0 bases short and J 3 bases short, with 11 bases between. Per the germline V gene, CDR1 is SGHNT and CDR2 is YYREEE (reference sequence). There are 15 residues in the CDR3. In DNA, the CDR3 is TGTGCCAGCAGCTTGGGGGACTTCCAGACAGATACGCAGTATTTT. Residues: CASSLGDFQTDTQYF.

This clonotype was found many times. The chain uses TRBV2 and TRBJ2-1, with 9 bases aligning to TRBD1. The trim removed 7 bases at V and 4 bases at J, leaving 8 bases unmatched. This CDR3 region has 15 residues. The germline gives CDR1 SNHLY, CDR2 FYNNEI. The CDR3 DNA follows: TGTGCCAGCACCCACCGGGACAGGGCATACAATGAGCAGTTCTTC. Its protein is CASTHRDRAYNEQFF.

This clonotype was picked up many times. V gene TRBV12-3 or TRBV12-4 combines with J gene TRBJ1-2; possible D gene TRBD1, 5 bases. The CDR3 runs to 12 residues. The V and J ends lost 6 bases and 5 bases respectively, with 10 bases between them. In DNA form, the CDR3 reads TGTGCCAGCAGCGACAGAAATTATGGCTACACCTTC. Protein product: CASSDRNYGYTF.